The TCR beta chain under discussion was sequenced for a study of blood T cell repertoires in COVID-19. Participant age was roughly 18 to 90 years, and participants resided in roughly 25 US areas. Participants had their cohort set by participant-reported clinical history. Original processing methods: Estimation of nucleated cell counts relied on the amplification of reference gene primers. The data were produced by immunoSEQ multiplex PCR, yet TCRdb's version contains in-frame clones alone and is incomplete. The V and J calls and clone size are taken from that table; D and trimming were inferred from the DNA. The sample holds about 400,000 clones, roughly 86% seen once. Source material: PBMCs or T cells enriched from blood (not recorded which). The clonotype comes from a woman in her thirties or forties with acute COVID-19.

This CDR3 reads CASSIGGGYEQYF. The CDR3 bases are TGTGCCAGCAGCATAGGGGGCGGCTACGAGCAGTACTTC. This rearrangement joins TRBV11-2 to TRBJ2-7; the match to TRBD1 covers 7 bases. CDR3 length equals 13 residues. CDR1 is SGHAT and CDR2 is FQNNGV in the germline V gene. Trimming took 5 bases from V and 3 from J; bases not matched to a gene: 4. Filled out from reference TRBV11-2 and TRBJ2-7, the complete variable domain reads EAGVAQSPRYKIIEKRQSVAFWCNPISGHATLYWYQQILGQGPKLLIQFQNNGVVDDSQLPKDRFSAERLKGVDSTLKIQPAKLEDSAVYLCASSIGGGYEQYFGPGTRLTVT.